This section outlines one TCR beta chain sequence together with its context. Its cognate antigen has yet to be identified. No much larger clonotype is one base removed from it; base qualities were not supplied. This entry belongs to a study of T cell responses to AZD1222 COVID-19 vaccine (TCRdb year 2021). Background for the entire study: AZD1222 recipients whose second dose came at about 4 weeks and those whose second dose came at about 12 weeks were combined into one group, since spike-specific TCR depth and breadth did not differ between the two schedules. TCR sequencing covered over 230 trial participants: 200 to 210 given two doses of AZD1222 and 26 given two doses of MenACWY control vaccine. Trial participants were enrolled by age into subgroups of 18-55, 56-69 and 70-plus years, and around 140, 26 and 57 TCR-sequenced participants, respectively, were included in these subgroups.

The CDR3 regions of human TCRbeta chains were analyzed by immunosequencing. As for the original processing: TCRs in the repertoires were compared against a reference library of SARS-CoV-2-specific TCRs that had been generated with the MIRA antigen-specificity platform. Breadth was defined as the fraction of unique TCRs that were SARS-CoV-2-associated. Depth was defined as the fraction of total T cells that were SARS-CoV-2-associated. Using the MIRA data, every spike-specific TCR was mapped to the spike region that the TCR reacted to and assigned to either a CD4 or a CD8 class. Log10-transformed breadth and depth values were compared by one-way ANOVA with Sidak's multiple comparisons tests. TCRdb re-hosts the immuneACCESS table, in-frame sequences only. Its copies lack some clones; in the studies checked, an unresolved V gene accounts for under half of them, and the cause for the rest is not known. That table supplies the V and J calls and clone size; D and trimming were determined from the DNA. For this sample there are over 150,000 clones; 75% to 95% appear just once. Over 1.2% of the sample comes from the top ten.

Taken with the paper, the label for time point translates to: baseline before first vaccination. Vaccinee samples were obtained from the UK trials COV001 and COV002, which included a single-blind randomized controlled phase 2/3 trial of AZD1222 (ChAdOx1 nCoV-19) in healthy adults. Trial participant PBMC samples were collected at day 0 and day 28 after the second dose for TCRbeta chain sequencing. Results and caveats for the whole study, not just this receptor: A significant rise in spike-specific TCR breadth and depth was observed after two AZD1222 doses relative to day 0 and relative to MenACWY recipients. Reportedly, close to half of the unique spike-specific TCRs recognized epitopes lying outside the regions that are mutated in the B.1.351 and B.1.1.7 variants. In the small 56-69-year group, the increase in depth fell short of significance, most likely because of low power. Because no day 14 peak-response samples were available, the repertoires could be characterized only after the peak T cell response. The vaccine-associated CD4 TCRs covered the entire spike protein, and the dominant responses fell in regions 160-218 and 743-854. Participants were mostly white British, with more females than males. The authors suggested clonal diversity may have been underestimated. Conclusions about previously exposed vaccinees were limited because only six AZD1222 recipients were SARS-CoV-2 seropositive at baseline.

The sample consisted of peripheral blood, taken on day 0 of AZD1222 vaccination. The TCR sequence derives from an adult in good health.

The CDR3 protein is CASSKGAGAEPQHF. The nucleotide sequence reads as follows: TGTGCCAGCAGCAAAGGGGCAGGGGCAGAACCCCAGCATTTT. This chain joins TRBV7-9 to TRBJ1-5; TRBD1 is possibly the D segment (6 matching bases). V drops 5 bases and J drops 10 bases, leaving 18 bases in between. CDR3 length: 14 amino acids, cysteine to phenylalanine. Only the CDR3 part of the read is kept: 42 bases, read in frame from the first base. Per the germline V gene (reference sequence), SEHNR is the CDR1 and FQNEAQ is the CDR2.